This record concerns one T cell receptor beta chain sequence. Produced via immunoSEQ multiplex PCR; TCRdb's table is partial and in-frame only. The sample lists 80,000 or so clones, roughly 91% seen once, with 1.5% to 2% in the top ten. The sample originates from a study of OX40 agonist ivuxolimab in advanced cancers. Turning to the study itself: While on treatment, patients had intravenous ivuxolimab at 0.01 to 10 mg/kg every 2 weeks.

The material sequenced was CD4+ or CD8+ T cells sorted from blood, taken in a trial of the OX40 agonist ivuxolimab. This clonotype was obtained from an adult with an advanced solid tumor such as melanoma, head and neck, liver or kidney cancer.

The chain's CDR3 is CASSLSDTQYF. DNA of the CDR3: TGTGCCAGCAGCTTATCTGATACGCAGTATTTT. V usage is TRBV7-2 and J usage is TRBJ2-3; no clear D gene. CDR3 length equals 11 residues. The V gene lost 2 bases and the J gene lost 6 bases, with 3 bases spanning the gap. The germline CDR1 and CDR2 sequences are SGHTA and FQGNSA.